Following are 11 T cell receptor beta chains from one sample sequenced in a study of blood T cell repertoires in COVID-19 (dated by TCRdb to the early 2020s). Libraries were made using the immunoSEQ multiplex PCR assay. This immuneACCESS table, as held by TCRdb, lists in-frame sequences with V and J called but not all clones. Of the missing ones, under half trace to an unresolved V gene in checked studies; the others have no known cause. The sample includes about 160,000 clones, with 85% observed a single time. 2.5% to 4% of the sample goes to the ten largest clones. The sequenced material came from peripheral blood. The receptor source for this set is a human donor with acute or convalescent COVID-19. The donor label of this sample is uncertain.

This clone occurred once. CDR3 residues: CSVRGQRNTEAFF. The CDR3 DNA reads as TGCAGCGTTCGGGGACAGAGAAACACTGAAGCTTTCTTT. J is TRBJ1-1 and V is TRBV29-1, with TRBD1 identical over 7 bases. This CDR3 has 13 amino acids. After removal of 5 bases from V and 2 bases from J, the junction contained 5 bases not matched to a gene. The germline V gene encodes CDR1 SQVTM and CDR2 ANQGSEA.

The chain's CDR3 is CASSYNRGPTGELFF. Here the CDR3 DNA reads TGCGCCAGCAGCTACAACAGGGGGCCCACCGGGGAGCTGTTTTTT. The chain joins TRBV4-1 to TRBJ2-2, with TRBD1 matching 9 bases. Trimming took 5 bases from V and 4 from J; bases not matched to a gene: 5. Germline CDR1 reads MGHRA; CDR2 reads YSYEKL. CDR3 length: 15 residues.

The chain carries TRBV7-9 and TRBJ1-5; D may be TRBD1 (5 bases). The CDR3 runs 14 residues. The ends were cut back, 4 bases at V and 5 bases at J, with 12 bases in the middle. Germline CDR1 and CDR2: SEHNR and FQNEAQ (reference sequence). The CDR3 is CASSSWGGDQPQHF. Written as DNA, the CDR3 is TGTGCCAGCAGCTCTTGGGGCGGGGATCAGCCCCAGCATTTT.

This chain connects TRBV5-8 to TRBJ2-2; D perhaps matches TRBD1 (5 bases). The CDR3 sequence is 16 residues long. Germline V gene data show CDR1 as SGHTS and CDR2 as YDEGEE. Trimming pared 4 bases from V and 0 bases from J, leaving 13 bases between. The CDR3, as DNA: TGTGCCAGCAGCAGAACAGGTGGACCGAACACCGGGGAGCTGTTTTTT. This codes for CASSRTGGPNTGELFF.

The chain carries TRBV9 and TRBJ1-6, with no clear D. Germline V lookup: CDR1 SGDLS, CDR2 YYNGEE. Trimming pared 6 bases from V and 0 bases from J, leaving 7 bases between. The CDR3 extends over 14 amino acids. The CDR3, as DNA: TGTGCCAGCAAGGAGGGCTCCTATAATTCACCCCTCCACTTT. This codes for CASKEGSYNSPLHF.

J is TRBJ1-1 and V is TRBV5-6; TRBD1 matches at 8 bases. The V gene's germline CDR1 is SGHDT and CDR2 YYEEEE. The V and J ends lost 4 bases and 4 bases, in that order; junction bases with no gene match: 6. The CDR3 contains 14 residues. The DNA of the CDR3 is TGTGCCAGCAGCCCCAGACAGGGGAGCACTGAAGCTTTCTTT. Amino acid sequence: CASSPRQGSTEAFF. The full variable domain, in which reference TRBV5-6 and TRBJ1-1 provide the parts outside the CDR3, is DAGVTQSPTHLIKTRGQQVTLRCSPKSGHDTVSWYQQALGQGPQFIFQYYEEEERQRGNFPDRFSGHQFPNYSSELNVNALLLGDSALYLCASSPRQGSTEAFFGQGTRLTVV.

For this clone: Other nucleotide sequences in the sample specify the same CDR3. CDR3 region: CAWSTTGGYEQYF. In nucleotides, the CDR3 is TGTGCCTGGAGTACGACAGGGGGCTACGAGCAGTACTTC. V gene TRBV30 combines with J gene TRBJ2-7, with 9 nucleotides matching TRBD1. The V and J ends lost 2 bases and 3 bases, in that order; junction bases with no gene match: 2. The CDR3 has 13 residues. Germline V lookup: CDR1 GTSNPN, CDR2 SVGIG (reference sequence).

In nucleotides, the CDR3 is TGCAGCGTTGATTACGGGACAACTAACTATGGCTACACCTTC. Encoded protein: CSVDYGTTNYGYTF. V gene TRBV29-1 combines with J gene TRBJ1-2; tentatively, D is TRBD1 (6 bases). V shed 3 bases and J shed 0 bases, with 11 bases lying between them. Germline V lookup: CDR1 SQVTM, CDR2 ANQGSEA. This CDR3 comprises 14 residues.

The chain is built from TRBV5-1 and TRBJ2-5; no reliable D call. Germline CDR1 reads SGHRS; CDR2 reads YFSETQ. V lost 4 bases, J lost 5 bases, and 12 bases lay in between. This CDR3 is built from 13 residues. The CDR3 bases are TGCGCCAGCAGCGTTGATGTTCGGGAGACCCAGTACTTC. It yields the protein CASSVDVRETQYF.

The chain has TRBV29-1 and TRBJ2-7; maybe TRBD2 (5 bases). The CDR3 consists of 15 residues. V lost 5 bases, J lost 2 bases, and 19 bases lay in between. The germline V gene has CDR1 SQVTM and CDR2 ANQGSEA. CDR3 in DNA: TGCAGCGTTCTGGGGTCCATAGGGAGACCCTACGAGCAGTACTTC. Protein: CSVLGSIGRPYEQYF.

V and J are TRBV11-2 and TRBJ1-6; D remains ambiguous. From germline, CDR1 is SGHAT and CDR2 FQNNGV. The CDR3 loop spans 19 amino acids. Trimming took 2 bases from V and 0 from J, leaving 17 bases between them. CDR3 DNA: TGTGCCAGCAGCTTAACCGTCGCCCCGGGGAGCTCCTATAATTCACCCCTCCACTTT. Translated: CASSLTVAPGSSYNSPLHF.